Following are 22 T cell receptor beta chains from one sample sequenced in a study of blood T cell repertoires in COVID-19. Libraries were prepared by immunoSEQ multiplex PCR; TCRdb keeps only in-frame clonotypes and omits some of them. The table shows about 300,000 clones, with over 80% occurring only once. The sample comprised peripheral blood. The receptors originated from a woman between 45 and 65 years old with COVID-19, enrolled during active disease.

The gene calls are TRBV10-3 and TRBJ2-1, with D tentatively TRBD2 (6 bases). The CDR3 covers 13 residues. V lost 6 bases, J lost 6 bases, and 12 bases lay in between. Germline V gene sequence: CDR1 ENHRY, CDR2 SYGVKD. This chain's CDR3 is CAISSEGFNEQFF. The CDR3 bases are TGTGCCATCAGCTCGGAGGGGTTCAATGAGCAGTTCTTC.

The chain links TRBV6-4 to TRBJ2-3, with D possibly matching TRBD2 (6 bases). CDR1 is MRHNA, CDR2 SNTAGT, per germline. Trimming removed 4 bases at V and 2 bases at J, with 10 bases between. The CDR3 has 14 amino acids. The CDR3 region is CASSGSGATDTQYF. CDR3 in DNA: TGTGCCAGCAGTGGATCGGGAGCCACAGATACGCAGTATTTT.

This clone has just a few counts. The CDR3 here is CASSLGQEPTDTQYF. CDR3 bases: TGTGCCAGCAGCTTAGGACAGGAGCCCACAGATACGCAGTATTTT. The J gene is TRBJ2-3, the V gene TRBV11-3, with a possible D match to TRBD1 (6 bases). Germline CDR1 is SGHNT and CDR2 is YENEEA. The CDR3 sequence is 15 residues long. Trimming pared 1 base from V and 2 bases from J, leaving 10 bases between.

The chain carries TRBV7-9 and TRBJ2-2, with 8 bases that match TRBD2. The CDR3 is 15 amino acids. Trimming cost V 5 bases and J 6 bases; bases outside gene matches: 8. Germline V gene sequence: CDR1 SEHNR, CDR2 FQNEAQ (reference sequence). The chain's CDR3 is CASSPRGGLAGELFF. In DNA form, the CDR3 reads TGTGCCAGCAGCCCCCGGGGGGGCCTCGCCGGGGAGCTGTTTTTT.

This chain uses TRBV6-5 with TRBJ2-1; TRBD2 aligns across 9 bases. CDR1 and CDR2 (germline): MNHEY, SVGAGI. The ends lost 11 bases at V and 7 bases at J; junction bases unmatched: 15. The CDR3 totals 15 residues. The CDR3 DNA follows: TGTGCCGTCGGGGGAGGACTAGCGCTCGCAAATGAGCAGTTCTTC. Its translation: CAVGGGLALANEQFF.

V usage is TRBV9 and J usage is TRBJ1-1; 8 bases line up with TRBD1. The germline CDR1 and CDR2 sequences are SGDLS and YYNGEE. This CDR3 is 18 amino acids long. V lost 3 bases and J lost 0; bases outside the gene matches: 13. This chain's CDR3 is CASSGNSRQGLLNTEAFF. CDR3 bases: TGTGCCAGCAGCGGAAACTCACGACAGGGGCTTCTGAACACTGAAGCTTTCTTT. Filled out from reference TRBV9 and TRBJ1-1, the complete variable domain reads DSGVTQTPKHLITATGQRVTLRCSPRSGDLSVYWYQQSLDQGLQFLIQYYNGEERAKGNILERFSAQQFPDLHSELNLSSLELGDSALYFCASSGNSRQGLLNTEAFFGQGTRLTVV.

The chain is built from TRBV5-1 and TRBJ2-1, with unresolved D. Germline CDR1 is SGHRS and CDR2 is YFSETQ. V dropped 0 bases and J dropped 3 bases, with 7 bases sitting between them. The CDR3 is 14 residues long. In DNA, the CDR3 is TGCGCCAGCAGCTTGGGCGGAGACTACAATGAGCAGTTCTTC. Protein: CASSLGGDYNEQFF.

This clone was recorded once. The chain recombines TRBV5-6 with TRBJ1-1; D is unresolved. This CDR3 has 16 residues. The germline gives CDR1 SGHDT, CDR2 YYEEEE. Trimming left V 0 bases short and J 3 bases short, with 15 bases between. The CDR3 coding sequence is TGTGCCAGCAGCTTGGGTGCCGGCAGAGGGTACACTGAAGCTTTCTTT. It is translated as CASSLGAGRGYTEAFF.

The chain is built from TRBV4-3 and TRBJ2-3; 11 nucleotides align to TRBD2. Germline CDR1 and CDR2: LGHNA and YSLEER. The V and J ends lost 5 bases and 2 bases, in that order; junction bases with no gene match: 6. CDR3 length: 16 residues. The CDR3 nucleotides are TGCGCCAGCAGCACCGGGACTAGCGGACACACAGATACGCAGTATTTT. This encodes CASSTGTSGHTDTQYF.

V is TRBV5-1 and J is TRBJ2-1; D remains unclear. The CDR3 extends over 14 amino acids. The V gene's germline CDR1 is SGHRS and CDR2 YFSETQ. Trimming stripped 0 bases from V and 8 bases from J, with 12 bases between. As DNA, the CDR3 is TGCGCCAGCAGCTTGGCGGCTAGTCGCGATGAGCAGTTCTTC. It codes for CASSLAASRDEQFF.

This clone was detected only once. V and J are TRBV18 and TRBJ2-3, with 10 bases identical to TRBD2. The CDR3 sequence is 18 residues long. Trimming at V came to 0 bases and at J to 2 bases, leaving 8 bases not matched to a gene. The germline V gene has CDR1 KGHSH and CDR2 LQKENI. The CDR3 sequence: CASSPPKREGLYTDTQYF. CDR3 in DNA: TGTGCCAGCTCACCACCGAAGCGGGAGGGCCTGTACACAGATACGCAGTATTTT.

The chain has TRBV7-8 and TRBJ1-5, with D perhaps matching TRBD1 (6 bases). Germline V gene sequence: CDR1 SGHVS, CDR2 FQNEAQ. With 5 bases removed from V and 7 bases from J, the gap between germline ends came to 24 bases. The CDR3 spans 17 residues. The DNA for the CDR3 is TGTGCCAGCAGCCGATTAAACACAGGGATATCAGGACAGCCCCAGCATTTT. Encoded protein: CASSRLNTGISGQPQHF.

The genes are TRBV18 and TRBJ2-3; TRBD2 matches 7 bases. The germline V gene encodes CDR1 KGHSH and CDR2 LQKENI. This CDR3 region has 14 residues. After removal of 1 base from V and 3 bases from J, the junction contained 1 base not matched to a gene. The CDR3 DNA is TGTGCCAGCTCACCACGGGGGGGAACAGATACGCAGTATTTT. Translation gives CASSPRGGTDTQYF.

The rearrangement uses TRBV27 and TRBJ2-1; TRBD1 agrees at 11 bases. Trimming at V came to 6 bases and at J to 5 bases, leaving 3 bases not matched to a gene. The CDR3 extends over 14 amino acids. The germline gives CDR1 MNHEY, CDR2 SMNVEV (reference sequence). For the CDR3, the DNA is TGTGCCAGCAGGGACAGGGGGCCGAACAATGAGCAGTTCTTC. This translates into CASRDRGPNNEQFF.

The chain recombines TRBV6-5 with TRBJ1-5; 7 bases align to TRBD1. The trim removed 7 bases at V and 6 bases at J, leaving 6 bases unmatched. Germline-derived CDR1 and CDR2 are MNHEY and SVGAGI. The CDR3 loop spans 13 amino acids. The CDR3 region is CASNRDSTQPQHF. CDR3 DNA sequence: TGTGCCAGCAACCGGGACAGTACTCAGCCCCAGCATTTT.

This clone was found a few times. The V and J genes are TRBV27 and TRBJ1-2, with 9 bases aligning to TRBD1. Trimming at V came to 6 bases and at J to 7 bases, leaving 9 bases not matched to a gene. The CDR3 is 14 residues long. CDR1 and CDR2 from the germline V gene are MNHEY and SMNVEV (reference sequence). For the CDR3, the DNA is TGTGCCAGCAGACAAACAGGGGGCGGAGGTGGCTACACCTTC. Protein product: CASRQTGGGGGYTF.

CDR3 sequence (DNA): TGCGCCAGCAGCTTGACTAGCCGGGGCGGTAACACCGGGGAGCTGTTTTTT. Amino acid sequence: CASSLTSRGGNTGELFF. V and J are TRBV5-1 and TRBJ2-2, with D maybe TRBD2 (6 bases). CDR3 size: 17 residues. Per the germline V gene, CDR1 is SGHRS and CDR2 is YFSETQ. V was cut by 1 base and J by 2 bases, with 15 bases left in between.

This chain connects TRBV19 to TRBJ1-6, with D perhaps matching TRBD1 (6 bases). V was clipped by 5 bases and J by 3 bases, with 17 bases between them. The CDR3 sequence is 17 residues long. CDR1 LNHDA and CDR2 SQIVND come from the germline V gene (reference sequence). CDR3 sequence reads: CASSPRGGVYYNSPLHF. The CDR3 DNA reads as TGTGCCAGTAGTCCTCGAGGGGGGGTTTACTATAATTCACCCCTCCACTTT.

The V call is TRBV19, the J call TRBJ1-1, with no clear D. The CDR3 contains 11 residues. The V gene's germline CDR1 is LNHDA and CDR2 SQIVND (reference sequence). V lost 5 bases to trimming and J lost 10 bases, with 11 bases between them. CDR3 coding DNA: TGTGCCAGTAGTCTCCGGGTGGGAGCTTTCTTT. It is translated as CASSLRVGAFF.

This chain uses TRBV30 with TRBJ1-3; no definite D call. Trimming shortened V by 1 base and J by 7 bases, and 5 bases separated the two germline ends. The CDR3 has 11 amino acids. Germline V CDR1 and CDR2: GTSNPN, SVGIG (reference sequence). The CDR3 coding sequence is TGTGCCTGGAGTGCCGGGAACACCATATATTTT. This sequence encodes CAWSAGNTIYF.

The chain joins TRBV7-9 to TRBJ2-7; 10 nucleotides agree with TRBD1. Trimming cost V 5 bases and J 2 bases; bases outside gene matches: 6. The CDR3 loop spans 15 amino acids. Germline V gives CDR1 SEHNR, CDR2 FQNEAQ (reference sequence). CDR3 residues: CASSSDRGPTYEQYF. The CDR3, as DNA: TGTGCCAGCAGCAGTGACAGGGGGCCTACCTACGAGCAGTACTTC.

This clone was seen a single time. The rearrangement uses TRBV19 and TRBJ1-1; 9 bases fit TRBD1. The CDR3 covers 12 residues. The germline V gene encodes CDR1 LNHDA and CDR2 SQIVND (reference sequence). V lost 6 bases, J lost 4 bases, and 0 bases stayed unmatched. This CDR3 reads CASRTGGTEAFF. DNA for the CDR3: TGTGCCAGTAGGACAGGGGGCACTGAAGCTTTCTTT.